Listed here are 15 T cell receptor beta chains from one sample, sequenced in a study of T cell clusters in autoimmune cytopenias. Multiplex touch-down PCR amplified TRB using TRB-A and TRB-B pools in one tube. Using the multiplex PCR reads, TCRdb records one entry per CDR3 protein without DNA. The table lists about 7,000 distinct CDR3 sequences. Each sample's input was 200 to 300 ng genomic DNA, 35,000 to 40,000 genome equivalents. This sample also belongs to another study, concerning T cell repertoires in aging, cancer and after chemotherapy.

The sequenced sample was peripheral blood. Every receptor here comes from a human donor in good health.

The CDR3 sequence is CVSSSGHLSPSINQPQHF. V and J are TRBV5-6 and TRBJ1-5; TCRdb proposes TRBD1, but this gene call is untestable without DNA. CDR1 and CDR2 from the germline V gene are SGHDT and YYEEEE. CDR3 size: 18 residues.

The chain combines TRBV6-5 with TRBJ2-7. The germline CDR1 and CDR2 sequences are MNHEY and SVGAGI. CDR3 length: 14 amino acids. CDR3 sequence: CASSYFGVRDEQYF.

This clonotype is called large based on its frequency. V and J are TRBV6-5 and TRBJ2-3; there is no DNA to check the TCRdb D call of TRBD1. This CDR3 contains 14 residues. Germline assignment: CDR1 MNHEY and CDR2 SVGAGI. CDR3 amino acids: CASQMGGAADTQYF.

This chain joins TRBV19 and TRBJ1-3; TCRdb's assignment of TRBD1 cannot be checked, as there is no DNA. The CDR3 has 15 amino acids. CDR1 and CDR2 from the germline V gene are LNHDA and SQIVND (reference sequence). CDR3 in amino acids: CASSGTGNSGNTIYF.

CDR3 in amino acids: CATSRGYQPQHF. V is TRBV15 and J is TRBJ1-5. CDR1 and CDR2 from the germline V gene are LNHNV and YYDKDF (reference sequence). The CDR3 covers 12 residues.

By frequency, this clonotype is medium-sized. The chain carries TRBV29-1 and TRBJ2-2; TCRdb's assignment of TRBD1 cannot be checked, as there is no DNA. This CDR3 has 17 amino acids. CDR1 is SQVTM, CDR2 ANQGSEA, per germline. CDR3 loop: CSVEDWAAEGAGGELFF.

The chain is built from TRBV24-1 and TRBJ2-2; TCRdb names TRBD1, which stays unverified in the absence of DNA. The germline gives CDR1 KGHDR, CDR2 SFDVKD. The CDR3 has 13 amino acids. The CDR3 reads CATGTGNTGELFF.

CDR3 sequence: CASSGLHRVGTFSGANVLTF. The chain combines TRBV6-1 with TRBJ2-6; TCRdb proposes TRBD1, but this gene call is untestable without DNA. CDR1 MNHNS and CDR2 SASEGT come from the germline V gene. CDR3 length equals 20 residues.

The rearrangement uses TRBV5-4 and TRBJ2-2; the TRBD2 assignment by TCRdb is unverifiable without DNA. This CDR3 is 15 amino acids long. Germline values: CDR1 SGHNT, CDR2 YYREEE (reference sequence). The chain's CDR3 is CASSLVGLTGGELFF.

This clonotype ranks as medium-sized (0.01 to 0.1%) in terms of frequency. The rearrangement uses TRBV29-1 and TRBJ2-1. Germline V gene data show CDR1 as SQVTM and CDR2 as ANQGSEA. The CDR3 length is 11 residues. CDR3 sequence: CSAYSYNEQFF.

The genes are TRBV6-1 and TRBJ2-5; TCRdb gives TRBD1 as the D gene, but with no DNA this cannot be confirmed. The V gene's germline CDR1 is MNHNS and CDR2 SASEGT. This CDR3 has 15 residues. The CDR3 loop reads CASSAWGTAQETQYF.

V usage is TRBV6-1 and J usage is TRBJ2-5; as DNA is missing, the TRBD1 call by TCRdb cannot be tested. Germline V gives CDR1 MNHNS, CDR2 SASEGT. CDR3 length: 14 residues. CDR3 in amino acids: CASSGGQGSRTQYF.

The chain recombines TRBV5-4 with TRBJ2-3; TCRdb designates TRBD2, a call that cannot be tested without DNA. This CDR3 region has 15 residues. Germline values: CDR1 SGHNT, CDR2 YYREEE (reference sequence). CDR3 residues: CASSPRLAGTDTQYF.

This chain uses TRBV12-3 or TRBV12-4 with TRBJ2-7; TCRdb's D call of TRBD1 is untestable without DNA. The CDR3 totals 18 residues. CDR3 in amino acids: CASSLGAVWGAGNYEQYF.

This clonotype registers medium-sized by frequency. V usage is TRBV29-1 and J usage is TRBJ2-4; the D call from TCRdb, TRBD1, cannot be confirmed without DNA. Germline assignment: CDR1 SQVTM and CDR2 ANQGSEA. This CDR3 comprises 12 residues. This chain's CDR3 is CSVTGTVNIQYF.